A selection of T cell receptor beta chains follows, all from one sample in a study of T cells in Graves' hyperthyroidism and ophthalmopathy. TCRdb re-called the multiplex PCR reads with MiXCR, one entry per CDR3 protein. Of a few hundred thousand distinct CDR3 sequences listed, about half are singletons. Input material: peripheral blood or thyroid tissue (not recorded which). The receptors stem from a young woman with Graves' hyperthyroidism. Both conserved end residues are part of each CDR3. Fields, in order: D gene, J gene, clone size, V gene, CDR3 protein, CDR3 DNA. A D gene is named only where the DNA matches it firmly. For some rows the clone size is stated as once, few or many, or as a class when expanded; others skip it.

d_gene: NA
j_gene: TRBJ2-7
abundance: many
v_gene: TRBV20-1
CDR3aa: CSAWGGGEQYF
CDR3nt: TGCAGTGCTTGGGGAGGGGGCGAGCAGTACTTC

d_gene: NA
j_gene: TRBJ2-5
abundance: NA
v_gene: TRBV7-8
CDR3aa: CASSLDRDLIALKETQYF
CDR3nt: TGTGCCAGCAGCTTAGACAGGGACTTAATAGCTCTAAAAGAGACCCAGTACTTC

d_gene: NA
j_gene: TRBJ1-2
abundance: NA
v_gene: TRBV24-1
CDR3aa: CAPSDSDKQRGFTF
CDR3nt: TGTGCCCCCAGTGACTCGGACAAACAAAGGGGCTTCACCTTC

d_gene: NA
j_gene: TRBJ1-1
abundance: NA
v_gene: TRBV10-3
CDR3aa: CAISRGSDTEAFF
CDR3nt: TGTGCCATCAGTAGGGGTTCGGACACTGAAGCTTTCTTT

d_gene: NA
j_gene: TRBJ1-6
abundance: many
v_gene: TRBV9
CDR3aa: CASSEQGERSPLHF
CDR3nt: TGTGCCAGCAGCGAACAGGGTGAGCGGTCACCCCTCCACTTT

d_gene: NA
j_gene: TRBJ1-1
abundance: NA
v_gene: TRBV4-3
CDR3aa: CASSQERGNAEAFF
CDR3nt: TGCGCCAGCAGCCAAGAAAGGGGGAACGCTGAAGCTTTCTTT

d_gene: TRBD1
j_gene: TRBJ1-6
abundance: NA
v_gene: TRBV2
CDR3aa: CASQGAGYNSPLHF
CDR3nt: TGTGCCAGCCAGGGGGCAGGGTATAATTCACCCCTCCACTTT

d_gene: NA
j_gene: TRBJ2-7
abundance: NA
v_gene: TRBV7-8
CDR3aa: CASKDQGYEQYF
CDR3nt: TGTGCCAGCAAGGACCAGGGCTACGAGCAGTACTTC

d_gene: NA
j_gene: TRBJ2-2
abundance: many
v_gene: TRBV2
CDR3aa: CASSEGWELFF
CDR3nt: TGTGCCAGCAGTGAAGGGTGGGAGCTGTTTTTT

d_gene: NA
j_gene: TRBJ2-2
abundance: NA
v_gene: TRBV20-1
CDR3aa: CSARTTGELFF
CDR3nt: TGCAGTGCTAGAACAACAGGGGAGCTGTTTTTT

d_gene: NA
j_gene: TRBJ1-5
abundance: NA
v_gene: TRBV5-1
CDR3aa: CASSLAGGINQPQHF
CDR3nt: TGCGCCAGCAGCTTGGCGGGGGGTATCAATCAGCCCCAGCATTTT

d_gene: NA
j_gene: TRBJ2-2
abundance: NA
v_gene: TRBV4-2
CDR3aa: CASSQRGGELFF
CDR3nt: TGTGCCAGCAGCCAGAGGGGCGGGGAGCTGTTTTTT

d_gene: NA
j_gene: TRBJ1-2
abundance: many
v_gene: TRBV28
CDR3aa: CASSLPLYYGYTF
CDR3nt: TGTGCCAGCAGTCTACCACTTTACTATGGCTACACCTTC

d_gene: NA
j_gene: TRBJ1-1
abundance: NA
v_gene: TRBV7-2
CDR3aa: CASSLGQGQVNTGAFF
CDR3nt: TGTGCCAGCAGCTTAGGTCAGGGGCAGGTGAACACTGGAGCTTTCTTT